This T cell receptor beta chain appears in the sequencing data of a study of blood T cell repertoires in COVID-19. Across the whole study: Spain, Italy and the United States supplied samples that represented acute and convalescent COVID-19. Sources were T cells, B-cell-depleted T cells, or PBMCs; the material itself was cDNA or gDNA.

The V gene's germline CDR1 is SGHDT and CDR2 YYEEEE. The CDR3 is made up of 15 amino acids. Trimming took 4 bases from V and 6 from J; bases not matched to a gene: 13. Authors' analysis steps: From reference gene primer amplification, estimates of nucleated cell counts were derived. Generated by immunoSEQ multiplex PCR, the TCRdb table keeps only in-frame clones and is missing some. V and J calls and clone size are copied from that table; D and trimming were computed from the DNA. The sample yields 130,000 to 150,000 clones, around 80% seen once. J is TRBJ2-7 and V is TRBV5-6, with TRBD2 matching over 7 bases. This receptor was taken from a man aged 65 to 79 who had recovered from COVID-19. The source material was peripheral blood. Here the CDR3 DNA reads TGTGCCAGCAGCCCCGGGGGGAGGTCCCGAGGCGAGCAGTACTTC. This encodes CASSPGGRSRGEQYF.